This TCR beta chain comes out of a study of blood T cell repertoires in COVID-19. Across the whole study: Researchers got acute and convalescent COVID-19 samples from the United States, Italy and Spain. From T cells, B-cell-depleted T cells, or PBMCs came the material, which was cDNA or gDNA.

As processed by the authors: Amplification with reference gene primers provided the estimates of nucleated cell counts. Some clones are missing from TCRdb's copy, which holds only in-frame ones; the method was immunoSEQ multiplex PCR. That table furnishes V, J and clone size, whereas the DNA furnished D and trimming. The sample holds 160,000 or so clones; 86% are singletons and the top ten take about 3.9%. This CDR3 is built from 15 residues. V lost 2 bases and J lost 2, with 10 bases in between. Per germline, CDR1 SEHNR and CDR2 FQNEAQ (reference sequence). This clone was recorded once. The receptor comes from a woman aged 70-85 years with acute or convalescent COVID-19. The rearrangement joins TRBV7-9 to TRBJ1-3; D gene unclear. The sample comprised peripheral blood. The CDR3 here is CASSLMWSTGNTIYF. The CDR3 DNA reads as TGTGCCAGCAGCTTAATGTGGAGCACTGGAAACACCATATATTTT.